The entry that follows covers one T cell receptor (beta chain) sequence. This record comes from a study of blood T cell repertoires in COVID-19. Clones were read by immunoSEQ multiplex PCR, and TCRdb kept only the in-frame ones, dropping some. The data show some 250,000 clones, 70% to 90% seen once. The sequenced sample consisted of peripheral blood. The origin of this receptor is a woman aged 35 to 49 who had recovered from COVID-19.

The CDR3 coding sequence is TGTGCCAGCAGCTTAGTGGGCGCAAGCACAGATACGCAGTATTTT. This translates into CASSLVGASTDTQYF. The chain is built from TRBV7-9 and TRBJ2-3; no reliable D call. The CDR3 spans 15 residues. Per germline, CDR1 SEHNR and CDR2 FQNEAQ (reference sequence). The germline V and J ends were trimmed by 1 base and 0 bases, with 8 bases remaining between them.